This TCR beta chain was recorded in a study of T cell changes during pregnancy in multiple sclerosis. Clones were sequenced by immunoSEQ multiplex PCR, and TCRdb holds only the in-frame ones, with some missing. The sample records more than 90,000 clones, 92% being singletons. Germline values: CDR1 SGHRS, CDR2 YFSETQ. The CDR3 runs to 14 residues. J gave up 4 bases and V 3 bases, and 5 bases lay outside the gene matches. This clonotype was sampled from a female donor with multiple sclerosis, enrolled in a pregnancy study. Sequenced material: peripheral blood, taken in the first trimester of pregnancy. The rearrangement uses TRBV5-1 and TRBJ2-5, with 8 bases aligning to TRBD1. DNA of the CDR3: TGCGCCAGCAGCTCCCAGGGGGCAGGAGAGACCCAGTACTTC. It yields the protein CASSSQGAGETQYF.